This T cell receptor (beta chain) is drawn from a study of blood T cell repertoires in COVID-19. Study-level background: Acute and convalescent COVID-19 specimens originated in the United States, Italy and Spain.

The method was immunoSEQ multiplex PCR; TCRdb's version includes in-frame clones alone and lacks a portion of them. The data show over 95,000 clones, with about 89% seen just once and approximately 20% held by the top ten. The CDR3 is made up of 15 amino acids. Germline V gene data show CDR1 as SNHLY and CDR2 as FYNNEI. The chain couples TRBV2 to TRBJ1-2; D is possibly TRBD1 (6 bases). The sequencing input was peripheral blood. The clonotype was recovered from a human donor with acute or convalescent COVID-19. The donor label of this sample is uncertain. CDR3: CVGGQLFTNNYGYTF. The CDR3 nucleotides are TGTGTCGGGGGGCAGCTGTTCACGAATAACTATGGCTACACCTTC.